These 25 T cell receptor beta chains were all obtained from the same sample, sequenced in a study of early T cells in non-severe SARS-CoV-2 infection. TCRdb itself ran the 5' RACE reads through MiXCR, one entry per CDR3 protein. This table has tens of thousands of distinct CDR3 sequences, around 8.5% appearing once. Source material: whole blood. Receptors were obtained from an adult who was a healthcare worker with PCR-confirmed SARS-CoV-2 infection or an uninfected control (not recorded which).

In its sample, this clonotype was seen a few times. The V and J genes are TRBV7-9 and TRBJ1-1; D is unclear. V lost 3 bases and J 0 bases, leaving 8 bases between the germline ends. The CDR3 sequence is 14 residues long. CDR1 is SEHNR, CDR2 FQNEAQ, per germline (reference sequence). The CDR3 nucleotides are TGTGCCAGCAGCTTCCTTCAGCTGAACACTGAAGCTTTCTTT. Protein sequence: CASSFLQLNTEAFF.

This clonotype showed up just a few times. V gene TRBV18 combines with J gene TRBJ1-2; 7 nucleotides match TRBD1. From germline, CDR1 is KGHSH and CDR2 LQKENI. The CDR3 spans 13 residues. With V trimmed by 3 bases and J by 2 bases, 0 bases remained unmatched. The CDR3 sequence is CASSPTGNYGYTF. The CDR3 DNA follows: TGTGCCAGCTCACCGACAGGGAACTATGGCTACACCTTC.

This clonotype was recorded many times. The chain is built from TRBV12-3 or TRBV12-4 and TRBJ2-2; D is uncertain. This CDR3 region has 14 residues. V lost 7 bases and J lost 5, with 14 bases in between. CDR3 region: CASTDVGRTGELFF. The DNA of the CDR3 is TGTGCCAGCACGGACGTCGGGCGAACCGGGGAGCTGTTTTTT.

This clonotype was picked up a small number of times. The rearrangement uses TRBV12-3 or TRBV12-4 and TRBJ1-2; unclear D gene. CDR3 length: 13 residues. V shed 3 bases and J shed 0 bases, with 5 bases lying between them. CDR3 region: CASSFKPNYGYTF. The CDR3 DNA reads TGTGCCAGCAGTTTTAAACCTAACTATGGCTACACCTTC.

This clonotype was recorded many times. This chain joins TRBV5-1 and TRBJ2-3, with 14 positions matching TRBD2. Germline-derived CDR1 and CDR2 are SGHRS and YFSETQ. V lost 1 base, J lost 0 bases, and 10 bases stayed unmatched. The CDR3 length is 20 residues. CDR3 sequence reads: CASSLWLSGTSGGSTDTQYF. The CDR3 bases are TGCGCCAGCAGCTTGTGGCTTTCCGGGACTAGCGGGGGAAGCACAGATACGCAGTATTTT.

In this sample, this clonotype turned up many times. V gene TRBV7-9 combines with J gene TRBJ1-2; D is possibly TRBD1 (5 bases). CDR3 length: 15 residues. Trimming removed 3 bases from V and 1 base from J, with 12 bases in between. The germline gives CDR1 SEHNR, CDR2 FQNEAQ (reference sequence). CDR3 region: CASSLGRGVNYGYTF. For the CDR3, the DNA is TGTGCCAGCAGCTTGGGGAGGGGAGTTAACTATGGCTACACCTTC. Drawing the rest from reference TRBV7-9 and TRBJ1-2, the complete variable domain is DTGVSQNPRHKITKRGQNVTFRCDPISEHNRLYWYRQTLGQGPEFLTYFQNEAQLEKSRLLSDRFSAERPKGSFSTLEIQRTEQGDSAMYLCASSLGRGVNYGYTFGSGTRLTVV.

In this sample, this clonotype turned up many times. The genes are TRBV28 and TRBJ2-7; D is unresolved. Trimming cost V 5 bases and J 5 bases, with 7 bases left between them. This CDR3 comprises 11 residues. Germline V gene sequence: CDR1 MDHEN, CDR2 SYDVKM. The CDR3 spells CASSLDNEQYF. CDR3 nucleotide sequence: TGTGCCAGCAGTCTCGACAACGAGCAGTACTTC.

This clonotype has a count of ten or more. This rearrangement joins TRBV5-1 to TRBJ2-6; D is unresolved. The germline gives CDR1 SGHRS, CDR2 YFSETQ. With 0 bases removed from V and 0 bases from J, the gap between germline ends came to 10 bases. CDR3 length equals 17 residues. This CDR3 reads CASSLVGLSSGANVLTF. CDR3 nucleotide sequence: TGCGCCAGCAGCTTGGTTGGCCTTAGCTCTGGGGCCAACGTCCTGACTTTC.

The V and J genes are TRBV7-8 and TRBJ1-4; maybe TRBD1 (5 bases). Germline assignment: CDR1 SGHVS and CDR2 FQNEAQ. Trimming stripped 5 bases from V and 7 bases from J, with 20 bases between. This CDR3 is 16 amino acids long. CDR3 amino acids: CASSPRRFGAGEKLFF. CDR3 in DNA: TGTGCCAGCAGCCCCCGACGTTTCGGGGCAGGTGAAAAACTGTTTTTT.

The CDR3 here is CASRIDSRGEAFF. In DNA, the CDR3 is TGTGCCAGCAGGATCGATTCTCGGGGTGAAGCTTTCTTT. This chain connects TRBV6-4 to TRBJ1-1; D is undetermined. Between the trimmed V and J ends, which lost 6 bases and 7 bases, there was a span of 15 bases. The CDR3 contains 13 residues. Germline CDR1 and CDR2: MRHNA and SNTAGT.

J is TRBJ2-5 and V is TRBV11-2; D remains unclear. Trimming stripped 3 bases from V and 3 bases from J, with 8 bases between. The CDR3 is 13 residues long. The V gene's germline CDR1 is SGHAT and CDR2 FQNNGV. The CDR3 DNA reads as TGTGCCAGCAGCTTTACGAGGAAAGAGACCCAGTACTTC. It specifies CASSFTRKETQYF. Full variable domain (remainder filled in from reference TRBV11-2 and TRBJ2-5): EAGVAQSPRYKIIEKRQSVAFWCNPISGHATLYWYQQILGQGPKLLIQFQNNGVVDDSQLPKDRFSAERLKGVDSTLKIQPAKLEDSAVYLCASSFTRKETQYFGPGTRLLVL.

This clonotype was seen a few times. The V and J genes are TRBV3-1 and TRBJ2-1, with D possibly being TRBD2 (6 bases). V gave up 2 bases and J gave up 9 bases, with 14 bases separating them. The CDR3 has 14 amino acids. The germline CDR1 and CDR2 sequences are LGHDT and YNNKEL (reference sequence). In DNA form, the CDR3 reads TGTGCCAGCAGCCAATCACTAGCAACGGCTGAGCAGTTCTTC. Amino acids: CASSQSLATAEQFF.

The chain is built from TRBV19 and TRBJ2-2, with a possible D match to TRBD1 (6 bases). Trimming removed 5 bases at V and 6 bases at J, with 16 bases between. The CDR3 loop spans 15 amino acids. Germline V gene data show CDR1 as LNHDA and CDR2 as SQIVND (reference sequence). For the CDR3, the DNA is TGTGCCAGTAGTCATCCAGGGGCGGAGGCCGGGGAGCTGTTTTTT. Translating it yields CASSHPGAEAGELFF.

CDR3 sequence reads: CASSLVATSSYNEQFF. The CDR3 bases are TGCGCCAGCAGCTTGGTAGCGACAAGCTCCTACAATGAGCAGTTCTTC. J is TRBJ2-1 and V is TRBV5-1; TRBD2 might be the D (5 bases). With 0 bases removed from V and 0 bases from J, the gap between germline ends came to 10 bases. Germline CDR1 is SGHRS and CDR2 is YFSETQ. This CDR3 spans 16 amino acids.

The chain recombines TRBV11-2 with TRBJ2-2; D possibly corresponds to TRBD2 (6 bases). The CDR3 consists of 16 residues. Looked up from germline, CDR1 is SGHAT and CDR2 is FQNNGV. V shed 1 base and J shed 4 bases, with 13 bases lying between them. CDR3 DNA sequence: TGTGCCAGCAGCTTAGGACGCGGGGCGCCCACCGGGGAGCTGTTTTTT. Translation gives CASSLGRGAPTGELFF.

This clonotype was observed a handful of times. The V call is TRBV7-8, the J call TRBJ2-3; D is unresolved. Per the germline V gene, CDR1 is SGHVS and CDR2 is FQNEAQ. V lost 7 bases and J 1 base, leaving 9 bases between the germline ends. This CDR3 has 13 amino acids. This CDR3 reads CASMIAGTDTQYF. In DNA form, the CDR3 reads TGTGCCAGCATGATCGCAGGCACAGATACGCAGTATTTT.

The sample holds a few counts of this clonotype. The chain employs TRBV18 and TRBJ2-3; TRBD2 agrees at 7 bases. With 8 bases clipped from V and 1 base from J, the junction kept 3 bases outside the gene matches. The germline gives CDR1 KGHSH, CDR2 LQKENI. The CDR3 is 13 residues long. CDR3 bases: TGTGCCAGCCGAAGCGGGGGCACAGATACGCAGTATTTT. Translation: CASRSGGTDTQYF.

This clonotype was seen many times. Its ends do not fully match the called genes, so a read error is possible. V usage is TRBV29-1 and J usage is TRBJ2-1; D is possibly TRBD1 or TRBD2 (5 bases each). The germline CDR1 and CDR2 sequences are SQVTM and ANQGSEA. This CDR3 is built from 11 residues. The chain's CDR3 is CSGDLYNEQFF. Written as DNA, the CDR3 is TGTTCCGGGGACCTCTACAATGAGCAGTTCTTC.

The CDR3 region has the DNA TGCGCCAGCAGTGATGGGGGGCCGGGTAATGAGCAGTTCTTC. Its translation is CASSDGGPGNEQFF. V gene TRBV10-2 combines with J gene TRBJ2-1, with D perhaps given as TRBD1 or TRBD2 (6 bases each). Germline V gene lookup returns CDR1 WSHSY and CDR2 SAAADI. Trimming removed 3 bases from V and 7 bases from J, with 13 bases in between. The CDR3 loop spans 14 amino acids.

The sample holds many counts of this clonotype. CDR3 sequence (DNA): TGTGCCACCAGCAGAGGGTTGACAGGGGGCGAGGGGGAGACCCAGTACTTC. Its translation is CATSRGLTGGEGETQYF. This rearrangement joins TRBV15 to TRBJ2-5; 10 bases fit TRBD1. The CDR3 has 17 amino acids. V dropped 1 base and J dropped 5; count of bases not matched to a gene: 10. In germline, CDR1 is LNHNV, CDR2 YYDKDF (reference sequence).

The table lists this clonotype with a few counts. Here the CDR3 reads CASSHAGARTEAFF. CDR3 in DNA: TGTGCCAGCAGCCATGCGGGGGCGCGGACTGAAGCTTTCTTT. The rearrangement uses TRBV3-1 and TRBJ1-1; tentatively, D is TRBD1 (6 bases). The CDR3 runs to 14 residues. The germline V and J ends were trimmed by 3 bases and 5 bases, with 13 bases remaining between them. In germline, CDR1 is LGHDT, CDR2 YNNKEL (reference sequence).

Worth noting for this clonotype: At one end, the junction sequence differs from germline, possibly due to a read error. The chain links TRBV4-1 to TRBJ1-1, with D perhaps matching TRBD1 (6 bases). The germline V gene has CDR1 MGHRA and CDR2 YSYEKL. This CDR3 has 13 residues. The DNA of the CDR3 is TGCGCCAGCAGCCAAGACCGGGACACCGAAGCTTTCTTT. Its translation is CASSQDRDTEAFF.

In its sample, this clonotype was seen a few times. The chain uses TRBV30 and TRBJ1-1; no reliable D call. The V end lost 2 bases, the J end lost 0 bases, and 13 bases lay between the germline ends. The germline gives CDR1 GTSNPN, CDR2 SVGIG (reference sequence). This CDR3 spans 15 amino acids. The CDR3 is CAWSFVWQMNTEAFF. CDR3 nucleotides: TGTGCCTGGAGTTTTGTCTGGCAGATGAACACTGAAGCTTTCTTT.

This clonotype was counted only a few times. The rearrangement links TRBV20-1 to TRBJ2-7; D gene unclear. There are 14 residues in the CDR3. The germline V gene has CDR1 DFQATT and CDR2 SNEGSKA (reference sequence). Trimming shortened V by 0 bases and J by 5 bases, and 14 bases separated the two germline ends. This chain's CDR3 is CSARDEAPQDEQYF. CDR3 DNA: TGCAGTGCTAGAGATGAGGCCCCGCAGGACGAGCAGTACTTC.

Many counts were recorded for this clonotype. The chain uses TRBV2 and TRBJ1-2, with 10 bases lining up with TRBD1. CDR3 length: 13 amino acids. Germline CDR1 SNHLY, CDR2 FYNNEI. V trimming: 8 bases; J trimming: 5 bases; junction bases outside the gene matches: 5. This CDR3 reads CASAGTGDYGYTF. CDR3 sequence (DNA): TGTGCCAGCGCCGGGACAGGGGATTATGGCTACACCTTC.